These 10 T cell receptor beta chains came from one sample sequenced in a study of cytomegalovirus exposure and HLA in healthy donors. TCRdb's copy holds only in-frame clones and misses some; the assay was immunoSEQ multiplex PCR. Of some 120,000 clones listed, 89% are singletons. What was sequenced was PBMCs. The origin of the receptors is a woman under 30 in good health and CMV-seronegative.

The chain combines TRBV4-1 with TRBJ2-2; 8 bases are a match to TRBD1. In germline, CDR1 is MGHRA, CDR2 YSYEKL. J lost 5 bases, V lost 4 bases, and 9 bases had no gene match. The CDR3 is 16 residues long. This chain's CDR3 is CASSPRTGSRTGELFF. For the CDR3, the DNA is TGCGCCAGCAGCCCCCGGACAGGGTCAAGGACCGGGGAGCTGTTTTTT.

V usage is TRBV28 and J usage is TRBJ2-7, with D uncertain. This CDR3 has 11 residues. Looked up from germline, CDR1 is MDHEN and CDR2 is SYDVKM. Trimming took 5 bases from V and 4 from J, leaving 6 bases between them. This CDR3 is CASSLLYEQYF. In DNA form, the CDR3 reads TGTGCCAGCAGTCTATTATACGAGCAGTACTTC. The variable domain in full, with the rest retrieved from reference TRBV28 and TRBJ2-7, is DVKVTQSSRYLVKRTGEKVFLECVQDMDHENMFWYRQDPGLGLRLIYFSYDVKMKEKGDIPEGYSVSREKKERFSLILESASTNQTSMYLCASSLLYEQYFGPGTRLTVT.

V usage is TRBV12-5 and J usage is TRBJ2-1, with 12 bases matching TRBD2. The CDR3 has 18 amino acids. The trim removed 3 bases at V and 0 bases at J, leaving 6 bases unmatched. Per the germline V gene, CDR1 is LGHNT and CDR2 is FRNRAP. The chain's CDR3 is CASGFGTSGLSSYNEQFF. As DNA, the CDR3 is TGTGCTAGTGGTTTCGGGACTAGCGGGCTGAGCTCCTACAATGAGCAGTTCTTC.

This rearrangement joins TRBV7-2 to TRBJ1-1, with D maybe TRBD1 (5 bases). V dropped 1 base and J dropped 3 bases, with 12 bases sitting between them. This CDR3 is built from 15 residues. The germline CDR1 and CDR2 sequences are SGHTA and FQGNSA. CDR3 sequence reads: CASSLVGGAYTEAFF. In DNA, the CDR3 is TGTGCCAGCAGCTTAGTCGGGGGAGCCTACACTGAAGCTTTCTTT.

CDR3 coding DNA: TGCAGCGCCGCGACAGACGACAATGAGCAGTTCTTC. It specifies CSAATDDNEQFF. The chain is built from TRBV29-1 and TRBJ2-1, with a weak D call TRBD1 (5 bases). Trimming shortened V by 7 bases and J by 5 bases, and 12 bases separated the two germline ends. This CDR3 spans 12 amino acids. Germline CDR1 and CDR2: SQVTM and ANQGSEA.

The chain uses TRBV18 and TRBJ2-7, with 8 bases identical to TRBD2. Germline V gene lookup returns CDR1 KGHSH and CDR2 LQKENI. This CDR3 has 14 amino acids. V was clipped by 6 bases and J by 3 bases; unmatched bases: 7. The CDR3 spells CASSEETSVYEQYF. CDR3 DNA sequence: TGTGCCAGCTCCGAGGAGACTAGCGTCTACGAGCAGTACTTC.

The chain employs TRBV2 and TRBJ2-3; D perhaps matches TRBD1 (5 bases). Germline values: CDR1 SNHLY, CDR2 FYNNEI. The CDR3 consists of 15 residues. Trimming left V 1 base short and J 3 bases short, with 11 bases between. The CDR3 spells CASSEVSGWTDTQYF. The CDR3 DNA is TGTGCCAGCAGTGAAGTGTCAGGGTGGACAGATACGCAGTATTTT.

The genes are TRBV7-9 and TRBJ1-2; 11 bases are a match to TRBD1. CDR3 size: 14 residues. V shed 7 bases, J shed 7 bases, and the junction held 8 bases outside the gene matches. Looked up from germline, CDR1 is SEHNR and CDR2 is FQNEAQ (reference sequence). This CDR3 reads CASMDRGRFSGYTF. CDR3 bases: TGTGCCAGCATGGACAGGGGGCGGTTTAGTGGCTACACCTTC.

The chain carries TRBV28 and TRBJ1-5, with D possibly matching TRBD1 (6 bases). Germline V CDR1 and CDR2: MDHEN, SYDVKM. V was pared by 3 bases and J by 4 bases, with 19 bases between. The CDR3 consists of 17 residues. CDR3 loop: CASSFRSLGRGNQPQHF. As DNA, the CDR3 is TGTGCCAGCAGTTTTAGGTCGCTAGGCAGGGGTAATCAGCCCCAGCATTTT.

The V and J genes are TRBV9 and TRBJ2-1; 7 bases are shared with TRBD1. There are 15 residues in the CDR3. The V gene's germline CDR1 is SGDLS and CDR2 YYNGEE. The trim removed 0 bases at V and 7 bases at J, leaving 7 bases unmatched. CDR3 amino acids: CASSVVGTVPNEQFF. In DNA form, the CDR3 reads TGTGCCAGCAGCGTAGTGGGGACAGTCCCAAATGAGCAGTTCTTC.